These 16 T cell receptor beta chains share one sample of origin, sequenced in a study of blood T cell repertoires in COVID-19. TCRdb keeps only in-frame clones here, not all; method: immunoSEQ multiplex PCR. In the table there are under 300,000 clones, 89% of which are singletons. Sequences were obtained from PBMCs or T cells enriched from blood (not recorded which). Source of these receptors: a woman aged 40 to 50 who had recovered from COVID-19.

This clone was seen just once. The chain combines TRBV3-1 (or the pseudogene TRBV3-2) with TRBJ1-5; TRBD1 matches 8 bases. The CDR3 is 15 residues long. Per germline, CDR1 LGHDT and CDR2 YNNKEL (reference sequence). The V and J ends lost 2 bases and 8 bases, in that order; junction bases with no gene match: 8. The CDR3 region has the DNA TGTGCCAGCAGCCAATATCCGACAGGGGCCAAGCCCCAGCATTTT. Amino acid sequence: CASSQYPTGAKPQHF.

This chain uses TRBV7-2 with TRBJ1-2; D is perhaps TRBD1 (5 bases). Germline CDR1 and CDR2: SGHTA and FQGNSA. The CDR3 extends over 15 amino acids. With 5 bases removed from V and 6 bases from J, the gap between germline ends came to 19 bases. The CDR3 coding sequence is TGTGCCAGCAGCCGCCGGGGGGGTGGAGGAGATGGCTACACCTTC. As protein: CASSRRGGGGDGYTF.

The J gene is TRBJ2-7, the V gene TRBV5-5; a possible D gene is TRBD1 (5 bases). V gave up 7 bases and J gave up 0 bases, with 14 bases separating them. Germline CDR1 and CDR2: SGHKS and YYEKEE (reference sequence). The CDR3 runs 14 residues. The CDR3 loop is CASLTTDSSYEQYF. CDR3 nucleotide sequence: TGTGCCAGCCTAACCACTGACAGCTCCTACGAGCAGTACTTC.

V is TRBV5-1 and J is TRBJ1-1; D possibly corresponds to TRBD1 (5 bases). Deletions cut 4 bases from V and 8 bases from J, with 21 bases between. This CDR3 is 15 amino acids long. Germline CDR1 reads SGHRS; CDR2 reads YFSETQ. CDR3 residues: CASSPSGTPEGEAFF. The CDR3 DNA follows: TGCGCCAGCAGCCCCTCCGGGACCCCGGAGGGGGAAGCTTTCTTT.

The rearrangement uses TRBV19 and TRBJ1-1; possible D gene TRBD1, 5 bases. V shed 4 bases and J shed 5 bases, with 11 bases lying between them. Germline CDR1 LNHDA, CDR2 SQIVND (reference sequence). CDR3 length equals 13 residues. The CDR3 DNA reads TGTGCCAGTAGTAGGGGGGTGAGGACTGAAGCTTTCTTT. This sequence encodes CASSRGVRTEAFF.

The chain is built from TRBV19 and TRBJ1-6, with D tentatively TRBD1 (5 bases). V gave up 6 bases and J gave up 8 bases, with 8 bases separating them. The germline V gene has CDR1 LNHDA and CDR2 SQIVND (reference sequence). The CDR3 spans 12 residues. The CDR3 coding sequence is TGTGCCAGTAGCGGGGACTATTCACCCCTCCACTTT. It codes for CASSGDYSPLHF.

V is TRBV5-4 and J is TRBJ2-1, with TRBD2 identical over 10 bases. V trimming: 1 base; J trimming: 7 bases; junction bases outside the gene matches: 5. Germline V gene sequence: CDR1 SGHNT, CDR2 YYREEE (reference sequence). This CDR3 region has 15 residues. The CDR3 DNA reads TGTGCCAGCAGCTTGAGTTCTAGCGGGAGAAATGAGCAGTTCTTC. Amino acid sequence: CASSLSSSGRNEQFF. The variable domain in full, with the rest retrieved from reference TRBV5-4 and TRBJ2-1, is ETGVTQSPTHLIKTRGQQVTLRCSSQSGHNTVSWYQQALGQGPQFIFQYYREEENGRGNFPPRFSGLQFPNYSSELNVNALELDDSALYLCASSLSSSGRNEQFFGPGTRLTVL.

The genes are TRBV29-1 and TRBJ1-2; maybe TRBD1 (6 bases). The germline CDR1 and CDR2 sequences are SQVTM and ANQGSEA. The CDR3 runs to 14 residues. V lost 1 base, J lost 1 base, and 10 bases lay in between. The CDR3 DNA reads TGCAGCGTTGAAGGCAGGGGTGTTAACTATGGCTACACCTTC. Encoded protein: CSVEGRGVNYGYTF.

This rearrangement joins TRBV7-2 to TRBJ1-6, with D possibly matching TRBD1 (6 bases). The length of the CDR3 is 14 residues. Trimming shortened V by 5 bases and J by 9 bases, and 14 bases separated the two germline ends. CDR1 SGHTA and CDR2 FQGNSA come from the germline V gene. The CDR3 loop is CASSKAGESSPLHF. CDR3 nucleotides: TGTGCCAGCAGCAAAGCAGGGGAAAGTTCACCCCTCCACTTT.

This chain joins TRBV2 and TRBJ1-5; D is perhaps TRBD1 (6 bases). The CDR3 loop spans 12 amino acids. CDR1 and CDR2 (germline): SNHLY, FYNNEI. Trimming took off 5 bases at V and 7 bases at J, with 9 bases between the two ends. CDR3 sequence (DNA): TGTGCCAGCAGTCCAGGGGAACAGCCCCAGCATTTT. Protein product: CASSPGEQPQHF.

The genes are TRBV4-1 and TRBJ2-2, with a weak D call TRBD1 (5 bases). The V and J ends lost 0 bases and 0 bases respectively, with 14 bases between them. Germline-derived CDR1 and CDR2 are MGHRA and YSYEKL. This CDR3 spans 18 amino acids. CDR3 coding DNA: TGCGCCAGCAGCCAAGAGGTTGGCAGGGCCACGAACACCGGGGAGCTGTTTTTT. It yields the protein CASSQEVGRATNTGELFF.

The rearrangement links TRBV2 to TRBJ2-3; 8 nucleotides agree with TRBD2. V dropped 0 bases and J dropped 4; count of bases not matched to a gene: 9. The germline V gene encodes CDR1 SNHLY and CDR2 FYNNEI. The CDR3 length is 17 residues. CDR3 residues: CASSEAPLAAGADTQYF. CDR3 bases: TGTGCCAGCAGTGAAGCGCCACTAGCGGCCGGTGCAGATACGCAGTATTTT.

The rearrangement links TRBV5-6 to TRBJ1-2; D is perhaps TRBD1 (5 bases). The V gene's germline CDR1 is SGHDT and CDR2 YYEEEE. V lost 5 bases and J 4 bases, leaving 12 bases between the germline ends. The CDR3 totals 13 residues. The CDR3 DNA reads as TGTGCCAGCAGTCGACAGATAAGCTATGGCTACACCTTC. Residues: CASSRQISYGYTF.

The J gene is TRBJ2-2, the V gene TRBV6-1; D remains ambiguous. The germline V and J ends were trimmed by 2 bases and 0 bases, with 10 bases remaining between them. The CDR3 loop spans 16 amino acids. Germline CDR1 and CDR2: MNHNS and SASEGT. This CDR3 reads CASSEQVLSNTGELFF. CDR3 nucleotide sequence: TGTGCCAGCAGTGAACAGGTCCTATCGAACACCGGGGAGCTGTTTTTT.

This clone is a singleton in its sample. The chain links TRBV14 to TRBJ2-7; 9 bases fit TRBD1. Germline CDR1 reads SGHDN; CDR2 reads FVKESK. The CDR3 extends over 15 amino acids. Trimming cost V 1 base and J 4 bases; bases outside gene matches: 5. The CDR3 is CASSQAGTGRYEQYF. For the CDR3, the DNA is TGTGCCAGCAGCCAAGCCGGGACAGGGAGATACGAGCAGTACTTC. Complete variable domain (other parts from reference TRBV14 and TRBJ2-7): EAGVTQFPSHSVIEKGQTVTLRCDPISGHDNLYWYRRVMGKEIKFLLHFVKESKQDESGMPNNRFLAERTGGTYSTLKVQPAELEDSGVYFCASSQAGTGRYEQYFGPGTRLTVT.

This clone was seen only once. Additional DNA sequences in this sample encode the identical CDR3. The chain joins TRBV7-9 to TRBJ2-2, with 7 bases identical to TRBD2. The junction had 3 bases not matched to a gene; V was cut back by 0 bases and J by 5 bases. Germline CDR1 reads SEHNR; CDR2 reads FQNEAQ (reference sequence). The CDR3 is 15 residues long. The CDR3 here is CASSLAGRGTGELFF. In DNA form, the CDR3 reads TGTGCCAGCAGCTTAGCAGGGCGGGGGACCGGGGAGCTGTTTTTT. Combining the CDR3 with reference TRBV7-9 and TRBJ2-2 gives the whole variable domain DTGVSQNPRHKITKRGQNVTFRCDPISEHNRLYWYRQTLGQGPEFLTYFQNEAQLEKSRLLSDRFSAERPKGSFSTLEIQRTEQGDSAMYLCASSLAGRGTGELFFGEGSRLTVL.